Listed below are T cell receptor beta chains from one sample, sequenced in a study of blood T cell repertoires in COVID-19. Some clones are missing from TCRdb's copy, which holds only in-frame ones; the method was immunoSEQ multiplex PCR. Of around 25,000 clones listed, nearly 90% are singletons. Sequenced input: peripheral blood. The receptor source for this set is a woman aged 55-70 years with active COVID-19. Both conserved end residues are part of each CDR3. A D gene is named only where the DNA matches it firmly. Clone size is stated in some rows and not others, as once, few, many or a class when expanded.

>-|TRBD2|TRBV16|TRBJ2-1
TGTGCCAGCAGCCAATCATTTTCAGCTGCTAGCGGGAGCTCCTACAATGAGCAGTTCTTC
CASSQSFSAASGSSYNEQFF
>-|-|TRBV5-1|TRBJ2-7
TGCGCCAGCAGCTACGGCGGGAAATCCCCACCCGAGCAGTACTTC
CASSYGGKSPPEQYF
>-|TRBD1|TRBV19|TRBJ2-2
TGTGCCAGCCACGGGACAGGATTGAACACCGGGGAGCTGTTTTTT
CASHGTGLNTGELFF
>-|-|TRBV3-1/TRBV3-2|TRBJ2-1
TGTGCCAGCAGCCAATTAGCGAGCTTGGGTCCCCAGTTCTTC
CASSQLASLGPQFF
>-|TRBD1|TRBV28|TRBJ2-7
TGTGCCAGCAGTTCCAGACAGGGGGTGATCGACGAGCAGTACTTC
CASSSRQGVIDEQYF
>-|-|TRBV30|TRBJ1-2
TGTGCCTGGACTAGAGACCCCCGGAGGGACTATGGCTACACCTTC
CAWTRDPRRDYGYTF
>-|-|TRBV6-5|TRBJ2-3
TGTGCCAGCACCAAGGGGTGGGGGGCAGATACGCAGTATTTT
CASTKGWGADTQYF
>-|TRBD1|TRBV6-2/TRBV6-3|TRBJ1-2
TGTGCCAGCAGTTCCCGGGACAGGGGGCACGGCTACACCTTC
CASSSRDRGHGYTF
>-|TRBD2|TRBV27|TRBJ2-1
TGTGCCAGCAGTTTGGGCGGGAGCATGCAATTCTTC
CASSLGGSMQFF
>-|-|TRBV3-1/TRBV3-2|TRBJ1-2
TGTGCCAGCAGCCAAGGCGAGTTTGGCTACACCTTC
CASSQGEFGYTF
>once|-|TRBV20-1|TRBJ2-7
TGCAGTGCTAGAACTCTCTACGAGCAGTACTTC
CSARTLYEQYF
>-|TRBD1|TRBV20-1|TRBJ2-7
TGCAGCGAACAGGGGCTGTACGAGCAGTACTTC
CSEQGLYEQYF
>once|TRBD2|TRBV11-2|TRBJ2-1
TGTGCCAGCAGCTTAGCGGGCGGGAGGGCCTCTGAGCAGTTCTTC
CASSLAGGRASEQFF
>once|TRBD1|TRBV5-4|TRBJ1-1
TGTGCCAGCAGCTTGAGGACAGGGAGGACTGAAGCTTTCTTT
CASSLRTGRTEAFF
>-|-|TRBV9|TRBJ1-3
TGTGCCAGCAGCGTAGGTAGTATATCCAACACCATATATTTT
CASSVGSISNTIYF
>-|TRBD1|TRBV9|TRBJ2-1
TGTGCCAGCAGCGTACGGGGTATTTGGGACAGTGAGCAGTTCTTC
CASSVRGIWDSEQFF
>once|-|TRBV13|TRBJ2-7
TGTGCCAGCAGCTTAGGTCGTAGGGGCCCCGAGCAGTACTTC
CASSLGRRGPEQYF
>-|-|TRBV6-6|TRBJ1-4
TGTGCCAGCAGTTATGGGCAGGGTGTAAGGTTACTGTTTTTT
CASSYGQGVRLLFF
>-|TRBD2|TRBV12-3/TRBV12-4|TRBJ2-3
TGTGCCACCCGGGGGGTAGATACGCAGTATTTT
CATRGVDTQYF
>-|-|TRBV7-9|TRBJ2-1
TGTGCCAGCAGGCCTTCAGGGTACGGTGAGCAGTTCTTC
CASRPSGYGEQFF
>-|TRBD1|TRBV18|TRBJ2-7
TGTGCCAGCTCAGTCAGGGACAGGGCCAACGAGCAGTACTTC
CASSVRDRANEQYF
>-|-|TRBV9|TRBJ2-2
TGTGCCAGCAGCGTAAATACCGGGGTCGGGGAGCTGTTTTTT
CASSVNTGVGELFF
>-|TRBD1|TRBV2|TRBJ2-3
TGTGCCAGCAGCAGATTAAGGCCGGGACAGACAGATACGCAGTATTTT
CASSRLRPGQTDTQYF
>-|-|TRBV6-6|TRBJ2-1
TGTGCCAGCAGTTACTCTGAGGGGGTAGGAACGCAGTTCTTC
CASSYSEGVGTQFF
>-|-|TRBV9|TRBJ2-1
TGTGCCAGCAGCGTGGGAATCGAGGGGGATGAGCAGTTCTTC
CASSVGIEGDEQFF
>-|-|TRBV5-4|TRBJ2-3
TGTGCCAGCAGCTTGACCCTGACTCAAATGCCAGATACGCAGTATTTT
CASSLTLTQMPDTQYF
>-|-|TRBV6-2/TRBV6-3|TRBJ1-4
TGTGCCGGCAGTCAACTTTCGGGTCCTGGTAATGAAAAACTGTTTTTT
CAGSQLSGPGNEKLFF
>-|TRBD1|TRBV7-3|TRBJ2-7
TGTGCCAGCAGCCCCGCCCCAGGGGGATCCTACGAGCAGTACTTC
CASSPAPGGSYEQYF
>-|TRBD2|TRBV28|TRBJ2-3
TGTGCCAGCAGTTACCAAGCGGGAGGTGGTGCAGATACGCAGTATTTT
CASSYQAGGGADTQYF
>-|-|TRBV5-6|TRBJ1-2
TGTGCCAGCAGCTTCAGAAACTATGGCTACACCTTC
CASSFRNYGYTF
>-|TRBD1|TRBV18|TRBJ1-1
TGTGCCAGCTCACCGACAGGGGGAGATACTGAAGCTTTCTTT
CASSPTGGDTEAFF